The 11 T cell receptor beta chains given below trace back to one sample, sequenced in a study of blood T cell repertoires in COVID-19. Using immunoSEQ multiplex PCR, the repertoire was profiled, and TCRdb retains in-frame clones only, with some absent. The sample has about 300,000 clones, 85% seen once. The sample comprised PBMCs or T cells enriched from blood (not recorded which). Source of these receptors: a woman aged 50 to 60 who had recovered from COVID-19.

This clone was counted a few times. The chain combines TRBV6-1 with TRBJ1-2; 7 nucleotides line up with TRBD1. V gave up 5 bases and J gave up 3 bases; unmatched junction bases: 3. The germline CDR1 and CDR2 sequences are MNHNS and SASEGT. This CDR3 spans 13 amino acids. The CDR3 sequence is CASSSTGDYGYTF. CDR3 sequence (DNA): TGTGCCAGCAGTTCCACAGGGGACTATGGCTACACCTTC.

The chain uses TRBV5-6 and TRBJ1-2; possibly TRBD1 for D (5 bases). Trimming removed 0 bases at V and 8 bases at J, with 17 bases between. CDR3 size: 15 residues. CDR1 SGHDT and CDR2 YYEEEE come from the germline V gene. CDR3 amino acids: CASSLAQGFLTGYTF. The DNA for the CDR3 is TGTGCCAGCAGCTTGGCCCAGGGTTTTCTCACAGGCTACACCTTC. The entire variable domain, with the rest obtained from reference TRBV5-6 and TRBJ1-2, is as follows: DAGVTQSPTHLIKTRGQQVTLRCSPKSGHDTVSWYQQALGQGPQFIFQYYEEEERQRGNFPDRFSGHQFPNYSSELNVNALLLGDSALYLCASSLAQGFLTGYTFGSGTRLTVV.

The rearrangement joins TRBV16 to TRBJ1-1; TRBD1 agrees at 9 bases. The CDR3 runs 15 residues. Germline trimming cut 1 base from V and 2 bases from J; bases unmatched to any gene: 2. Germline V lookup: CDR1 KGHSY, CDR2 FQNENV. This CDR3 is CASSQWGQGNTEAFF. As DNA, the CDR3 is TGTGCCAGCAGCCAATGGGGACAGGGTAACACTGAAGCTTTCTTT.

V and J are TRBV10-3 and TRBJ1-1, with D possibly TRBD1 on 5 matching bases. V was cut by 10 bases and J by 4 bases, with 19 bases left in between. The CDR3 runs 14 residues. CDR1 and CDR2 from the germline V gene are ENHRY and SYGVKD. The CDR3 here is CATSAGMASTEAFF. The CDR3 DNA sequence: TGTGCCACCTCCGCAGGGATGGCGAGCACTGAAGCTTTCTTT.

This clone was detected only once. The chain combines TRBV18 with TRBJ2-3; no clear D gene. The V gene lost 4 bases and the J gene lost 1 base, with 9 bases spanning the gap. In germline, CDR1 is KGHSH, CDR2 LQKENI. The CDR3 length is 14 residues. DNA of the CDR3: TGTGCCAGCTCACAAGCTAGTCGCACAGATACGCAGTATTTT. This gives the protein CASSQASRTDTQYF.

The chain employs TRBV30 and TRBJ2-7; 8 bases are a match to TRBD1. In germline, CDR1 is GTSNPN, CDR2 SVGIG (reference sequence). V lost 5 bases, J lost 9 bases, and 15 bases stayed unmatched. This CDR3 comprises 14 residues. Here the CDR3 reads CAWGTGQVSGGQYF. The CDR3 nucleotides are TGTGCCTGGGGGACGGGACAGGTCTCAGGGGGGCAGTACTTC. The whole variable domain, remainder taken from reference TRBV30 and TRBJ2-7, is SQTIHQWPATLVQPVGSPLSLECTVEGTSNPNLYWYRQAAGRGLQLLFYSVGIGQISSEVPQNLSASRPQDRQFILSSKKLLLSDSGFYLCAWGTGQVSGGQYFGPGTRLTVT.

The chain uses TRBV7-9 and TRBJ2-3, with D unresolved. The germline V and J ends were trimmed by 5 bases and 7 bases, with 13 bases remaining between them. Germline V gene data show CDR1 as SEHNR and CDR2 as FQNEAQ (reference sequence). The CDR3 is made up of 13 amino acids. Here the CDR3 reads CASSPAATYTQYF. The CDR3 DNA reads TGTGCCAGCAGCCCCGCGGCGACGTATACGCAGTATTTT.

The chain has TRBV5-1 and TRBJ1-1; 7 bases agree with TRBD1. This CDR3 contains 14 residues. Germline CDR1 SGHRS, CDR2 YFSETQ. V trimming: 7 bases; J trimming: 1 base; junction bases outside the gene matches: 7. The CDR3 region has the DNA TGCGCCAGCGGGCGGCGGACAGGGAACACTGAAGCTTTCTTT. Its protein is CASGRRTGNTEAFF.

This chain joins TRBV7-9 and TRBJ2-5; D is perhaps TRBD2 (6 bases). The CDR3 runs 15 residues. V lost 1 base and J 3 bases, leaving 12 bases between the germline ends. Germline loops: CDR1 SEHNR, CDR2 FQNEAQ (reference sequence). Here the CDR3 DNA reads TGTGCCAGCAGCTTAGGAAGGCGGGGAAAAGAGACCCAGTACTTC. Its translation: CASSLGRRGKETQYF.

The rearrangement joins TRBV2 to TRBJ1-4, with a weak D call TRBD1 (5 bases). CDR3 length equals 14 residues. Germline CDR1 SNHLY, CDR2 FYNNEI. V dropped 3 bases and J dropped 7 bases, with 12 bases sitting between them. The CDR3 region is CASSDQGFGEKLFF. In DNA, the CDR3 is TGTGCCAGCAGTGACCAGGGTTTTGGTGAAAAACTGTTTTTT.

The chain couples TRBV25-1 to TRBJ2-7; D is unresolved. Germline V gene data show CDR1 as MGHDK and CDR2 as SYGVNS. The CDR3 runs 14 residues. V was trimmed by 0 bases and J by 2 bases, leaving 8 bases between them. Here the CDR3 DNA reads TGTGCCAGCAGTGAATACAGCGCCGCCTACGAGCAGTACTTC. As protein: CASSEYSAAYEQYF.